A single sample is the source of the 20 T cell receptor beta chains below, sequenced in a study of T cells expressing NK-cell markers. Using the 5' RACE reads, TCRdb records one entry per CDR3 protein without DNA. The record lists 300,000 to 500,000 distinct CDR3 sequences, of which the ten most abundant hold about 10%. Input material: blood T cells: a sorted CD56 or NKG2C T cell subset, CD4+ or CD8+ T cells, or bulk PBMC T cells (not recorded which). Receptors originate from a woman between 45 and 65 years old in good health.

The rearrangement links TRBV20-1 to TRBJ2-2; the TCRdb D gene call, TRBD1, has no DNA to confirm it. Per the germline V gene, CDR1 is DFQATT and CDR2 is SNEGSKA (reference sequence). The CDR3 totals 15 residues. The chain's CDR3 is CSALKTGGNSGELFF.

The genes are TRBV25-1 and TRBJ2-6; the TCRdb call, TRBD2, lacks DNA for checking. The CDR3 totals 20 residues. Germline V gives CDR1 MGHDK, CDR2 SYGVNS. CDR3 protein: CASSELGLAGISTGANVLTF.

The chain has TRBV12-3 or TRBV12-4 and TRBJ2-1; TCRdb's D gene call, TRBD2, goes unchecked for lack of DNA. The length of the CDR3 is 12 residues. The CDR3 here is CASSLYRREQFF.

V and J are TRBV4-1 and TRBJ1-5; the D call of TRBD1 rests on TCRdb alone, since no DNA is present to check it. The CDR3 totals 13 residues. Germline CDR1 MGHRA, CDR2 YSYEKL. The CDR3 region is CASSQVGVQPQHF.

V is TRBV7-7 and J is TRBJ2-1; checking the TCRdb D call of TRBD2 is not possible without DNA. The CDR3 is made up of 16 amino acids. Per germline, CDR1 SSHAT and CDR2 FNYEAQ (reference sequence). The CDR3 spells CASSPSWGSGNNEQFF.

This CDR3 reads CASSFGTGGGLGEKLFF. The rearrangement links TRBV5-6 to TRBJ1-4; TCRdb lists TRBD1, though no DNA is available to test this call. The CDR3 contains 17 residues. Germline values: CDR1 SGHDT, CDR2 YYEEEE.

V and J are TRBV3-1 and TRBJ2-3; with no DNA, the TCRdb D assignment of TRBD2 cannot be verified. The germline V gene encodes CDR1 LGHDT and CDR2 YNNKEL (reference sequence). This CDR3 contains 16 residues. This CDR3 is CASSPLAGVDTDTQYF.

V is TRBV7-9 and J is TRBJ2-2. This CDR3 comprises 13 residues. Germline V gives CDR1 SEHNR, CDR2 FQNEAQ (reference sequence). CDR3 region: CASSLLLGGELFF.

The genes are TRBV6-5 and TRBJ2-7. This CDR3 contains 13 residues. In germline, CDR1 is MNHEY, CDR2 SVGAGI. This CDR3 reads CASSENPPYEQYF.

This sequence joins TRBV4-2 and TRBJ2-3. Germline CDR1 LGHNA, CDR2 YNFKEQ. The CDR3 is 15 residues long. CDR3 sequence reads: CASSQDPAWADTQYF.

The CDR3 reads CASSLRPRGITGELFF. The rearrangement joins TRBV7-6 to TRBJ2-2; as DNA is missing, the TRBD1 call by TCRdb cannot be tested. Germline V CDR1 and CDR2: SGHVS, FNYEAQ. CDR3 length: 16 residues.

The chain recombines TRBV29-1 with TRBJ2-5. The length of the CDR3 is 12 residues. CDR1 and CDR2 (germline): SQVTM, ANQGSEA. This CDR3 reads CSHSDVRGTQYF.

The chain joins TRBV4-1 to TRBJ2-5; TCRdb selects TRBD2, and the lack of DNA leaves this call unchecked. Per germline, CDR1 MGHRA and CDR2 YSYEKL. The CDR3 has 15 residues. This CDR3 reads CASSQRLAGGETQYF.

This CDR3 reads CASSLEGELAKNIQYF. This chain links TRBV7-8 with TRBJ2-4; TCRdb's D gene call, TRBD1, goes unchecked for lack of DNA. Germline CDR1 reads SGHVS; CDR2 reads FQNEAQ. The CDR3 loop spans 16 amino acids.

The rearrangement joins TRBV6-5 to TRBJ2-2; lacking DNA, the TRBD1 call made by TCRdb goes unchecked. Germline V CDR1 and CDR2: MNHEY, SVGAGI. This CDR3 region has 16 residues. The CDR3 here is CASNPAGQGSTGELFF.

The rearrangement uses TRBV19 and TRBJ2-5; no DNA is available, so the TRBD2 call from TCRdb remains unchecked. The V gene's germline CDR1 is LNHDA and CDR2 SQIVND (reference sequence). This CDR3 has 14 amino acids. This CDR3 is CATSVLAGGETQYF.

CDR3 sequence: CATSLSSASYNEQFF. V gene TRBV24-1 combines with J gene TRBJ2-1; TCRdb calls TRBD2, which cannot be checked without DNA. Germline assignment: CDR1 KGHDR and CDR2 SFDVKD. The CDR3 spans 15 residues.

The chain combines TRBV27 with TRBJ2-5; TCRdb designates TRBD2, a call that cannot be tested without DNA. Germline V CDR1 and CDR2: MNHEY, SMNVEV (reference sequence). The CDR3 length is 15 residues. Here the CDR3 reads CASSLYAAGQETQYF.

CDR3 amino acids: CSARAHELKNIQYF. The chain recombines TRBV20-1 with TRBJ2-4. From germline, CDR1 is DFQATT and CDR2 SNEGSKA (reference sequence). CDR3 length: 14 residues.

The V call is TRBV13, the J call TRBJ1-6. The CDR3 covers 14 residues. Germline V gene lookup returns CDR1 PRHDT and CDR2 FYEKMQ (reference sequence). The CDR3 reads CASSLRGASTPLHF.